A selection of T cell receptor beta chains follows, all from one sample in a study of blood T cell repertoires in COVID-19. Profiled with immunoSEQ multiplex PCR; TCRdb holds only in-frame clones, not every one. Altogether about 170,000 clones are present, over 65% being singletons, with the ten largest covering about 7.8%. Sequences were obtained from peripheral blood. The receptors originated from a man in his 60s with acute or convalescent COVID-19. Both conserved end residues are part of each CDR3. Clone size appears in some rows only: once, few, many, or a class for an expanded clone.

clone size	V gene	CDR3 protein
.	TRBV7-3	CASSLTGGANIQYF
.	TRBV12-3/TRBV12-4	CASRAGQSYEQYF
.	TRBV6-5	CASSRRPPLVYGYTF
.	TRBV24-1	CATSDFSVRTGPTDTQYF
.	TRBV5-4	CASSFGQSSSGNTIYF
.	TRBV3-1/TRBV3-2	CASSQAGTGITNGYTF
.	TRBV9	CASSGTSGATDTQYF
few	TRBV7-8	CASSSGGAEETQYF
many	TRBV3-1/TRBV3-2	CASSQDGGGYTF
.	TRBV9	CASSDPTGGTDTQYF
.	TRBV13	CASSLPWGQPAEAFF
.	TRBV24-1	CATSDLGTANEQFF
.	TRBV18	CASSRQGALRDEQYF
.	TRBV5-4	CASSLGTNEKLFF
.	TRBV7-2	CASSPVTGDPYEQYF
.	TRBV6-1	CASSEWGETGFVDTF
many	TRBV6-5	CASSYGRTGNEQYF
.	TRBV29-1	CSVGEGLIYGYTF
few	TRBV11-2	CASSKKTEPTIKQYF
few	TRBV5-4	CASSSPLGDTQYF
.	TRBV7-8	CASSLRENGEAFF
.	TRBV18	CASSPPLKDRGSYEQYF
many	TRBV27	CASSQTSGDSTDTQYF
.	TRBV18	CASSQGQGAYEQYF
.	TRBV10-3	CAISDLESGFDEQYF
.	TRBV10-3	CAISELTDTQYF
.	TRBV30	CAWSVGQGVANEKLFF
.	TRBV10-3	CAISDPGSRVYEQYF
.	TRBV5-1	CASSLTTPGELFF
.	TRBV5-1	CASTQRGGPGDTQYF
.	TRBV5-1	CASSTLPPGHGELFF
.	TRBV18	CASSQTEETQYF
.	TRBV27	CASARTSGGYTDTQYF
.	TRBV30	CAWSQRVFSSGEETQYF
.	TRBV11-2	CASSSLSREAFF
.	TRBV15	CATRDYRNTEAFF
.	TRBV24-1	CATSDEGAETQYF
.	TRBV28	CASSSGTERGNTIYF
.	TRBV13	CASSSGQGGTGELFF
.	TRBV29-1	CSVEDRGQTTYEQYF
.	TRBV5-1	CASSLDRPGGGNTIYF
.	TRBV7-2	CASSLVGLAGGPYEQYF
once	TRBV6-2/TRBV6-3	CASSRTSEPIYNEQFF
.	TRBV7-9	CASSPRQGSSEAFF
.	TRBV7-2	CASSFHGGQETQYF